The sequence of this T cell receptor beta chain was determined in a study of cytomegalovirus exposure and HLA in healthy donors. Germline V gives CDR1 LGHNA, CDR2 YSLEER. Trimming cost V 4 bases and J 8 bases; bases outside gene matches: 7. The CDR3 runs 14 residues. Both 60 Vbeta primers and 13 Jbeta primers went into the PCR. Libraries were prepared by immunoSEQ multiplex PCR; TCRdb keeps only in-frame clonotypes and omits some of them. In the table there are around 120,000 clones, over 65% of which are singletons. The clonotype comes from a woman in her thirties in good health and CMV-seropositive. The rearrangement joins TRBV4-3 to TRBJ1-4, with 7 bases lining up with TRBD1. Sequencing used PBMCs. The CDR3 spells CASSLRGINEKLFF. In nucleotides, the CDR3 is TGCGCCAGCAGCCTCAGGGGGATTAACGAAAAACTGTTTTTT.